The clone carrying this T cell receptor (beta chain) came up many times. No antigen is known for it. Stable hyperthyroidism: no ophthalmopathy progression over 18 months of follow-up. Patients were aged 18 to 65, had disease duration under 2 months, and had newly diagnosed hyperthyroidism. This entry comes from a study of T cells in Graves' hyperthyroidism and ophthalmopathy. Broader study findings: With a median lead of approximately 6.4 months before onset, the model predicted ophthalmopathy. Separating ophthalmopathy from stable hyperthyroidism was achieved by a 13 V-J model.

TCR beta CDR3 sequences were amplified from RNA transcripts. Researchers ran a first-round RT-PCR on the TCR CDR3 using the HTBI primer set. A single record per CDR3 protein comes from TCRdb applying MiXCR to the multiplex PCR reads. Of almost 600,000 distinct CDR3 sequences detected, 46% appear once; the ten largest clones hold more than 7.5%. The sequence derives from a woman between 18 and 30 years old with Graves' hyperthyroidism. The sequenced sample was peripheral blood or thyroid tissue (not recorded which).

The CDR3 DNA sequence: TGTGCCAGCAGCCGAAGACAGGGCCTTAATGAAAAACTGTTTTTT. It is translated as CASSRRQGLNEKLFF. The chain combines TRBV7-2 with TRBJ1-4; 7 nucleotides line up with TRBD1. Germline V CDR1 and CDR2: SGHTA, FQGNSA. This CDR3 is built from 15 residues. V trimming: 5 bases; J trimming: 4 bases; junction bases outside the gene matches: 7. Together with reference TRBV7-2 and TRBJ1-4, the CDR3 gives the full variable domain: GAGVSQSPSNKVTEKGKDVELRCDPISGHTALYWYRQSLGQGLEFLIYFQGNSAPDKSGLPSDRFSAERTGGSVSTLTIQRTQQEDSAVYLCASSRRQGLNEKLFFGSGTQLSVL.